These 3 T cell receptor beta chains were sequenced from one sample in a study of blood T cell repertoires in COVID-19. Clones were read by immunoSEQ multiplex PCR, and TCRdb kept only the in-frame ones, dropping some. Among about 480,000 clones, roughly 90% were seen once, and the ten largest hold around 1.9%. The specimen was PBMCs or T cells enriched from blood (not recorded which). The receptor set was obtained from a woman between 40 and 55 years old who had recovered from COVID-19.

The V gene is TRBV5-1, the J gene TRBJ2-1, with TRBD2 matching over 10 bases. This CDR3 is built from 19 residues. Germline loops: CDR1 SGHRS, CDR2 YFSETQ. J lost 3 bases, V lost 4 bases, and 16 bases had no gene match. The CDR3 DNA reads TGCGCCAGCAGCCACGGACTAGCGGCTATTTCTGAAAGCTACAATGAGCAGTTCTTC. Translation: CASSHGLAAISESYNEQFF.

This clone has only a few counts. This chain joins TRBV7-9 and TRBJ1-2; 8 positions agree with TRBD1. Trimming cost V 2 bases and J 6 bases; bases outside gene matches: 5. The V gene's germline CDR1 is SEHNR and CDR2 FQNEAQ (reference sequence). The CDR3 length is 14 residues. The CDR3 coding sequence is TGTGCCAGCAGCTTACCGGACAGGGACCATGGCTACACCTTC. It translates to CASSLPDRDHGYTF.

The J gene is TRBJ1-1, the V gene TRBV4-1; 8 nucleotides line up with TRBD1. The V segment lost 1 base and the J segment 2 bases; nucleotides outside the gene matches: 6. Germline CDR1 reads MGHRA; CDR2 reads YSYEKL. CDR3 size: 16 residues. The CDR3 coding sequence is TGCGCCAGCAGCCAAGCCCGACAGGGGATAAACACTGAAGCTTTCTTT. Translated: CASSQARQGINTEAFF.